This T cell receptor beta chain was obtained from a study of early T cells in non-severe SARS-CoV-2 infection. This clonotype was recorded at least ten times. Its target is unknown. Whole-study findings and limits: Matching against VDJdb likely underestimated virus-specific expansions, favoring anti-spike CD8.

Between the trimmed V and J ends, which lost 4 bases and 9 bases, there was a span of 7 bases. The CDR3 is made up of 12 amino acids. Germline values: CDR1 MNHEY, CDR2 SVGEGT. TCRdb fed the 5' RACE reads into MiXCR, producing one record per CDR3 protein. The sample gives tens of thousands of distinct CDR3 sequences, around 10% of which show up once; more than 7.5% is in the top ten. This chain connects TRBV6-2 or TRBV6-3 to TRBJ1-6; D is undetermined. The source of this sequence is an adult who was a healthcare worker with PCR-confirmed SARS-CoV-2 infection or an uninfected control (not recorded which). The starting material was whole blood, obtained at baseline. CDR3 sequence: CASSSESSPLHF. CDR3 nucleotides: TGTGCCAGCAGTTCCGAGAGTTCACCCCTCCACTTT.